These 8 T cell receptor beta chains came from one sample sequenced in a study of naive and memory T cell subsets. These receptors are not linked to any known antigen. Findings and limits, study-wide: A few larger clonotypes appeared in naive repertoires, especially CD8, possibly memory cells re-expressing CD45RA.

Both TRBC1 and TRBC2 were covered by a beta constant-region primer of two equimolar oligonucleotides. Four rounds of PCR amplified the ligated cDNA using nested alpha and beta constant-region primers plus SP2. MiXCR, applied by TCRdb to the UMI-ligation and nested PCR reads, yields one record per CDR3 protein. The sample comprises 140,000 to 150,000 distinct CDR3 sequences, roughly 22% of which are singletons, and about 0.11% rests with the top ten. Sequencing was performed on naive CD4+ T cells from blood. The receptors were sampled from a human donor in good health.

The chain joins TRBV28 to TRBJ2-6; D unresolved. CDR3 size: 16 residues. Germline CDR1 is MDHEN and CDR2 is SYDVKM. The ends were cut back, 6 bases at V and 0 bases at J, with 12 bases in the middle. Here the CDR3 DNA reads TGTGCCAGCAGAAGACCGGGTTCCTCTGGGGCCAACGTCCTGACTTTC. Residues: CASRRPGSSGANVLTF.

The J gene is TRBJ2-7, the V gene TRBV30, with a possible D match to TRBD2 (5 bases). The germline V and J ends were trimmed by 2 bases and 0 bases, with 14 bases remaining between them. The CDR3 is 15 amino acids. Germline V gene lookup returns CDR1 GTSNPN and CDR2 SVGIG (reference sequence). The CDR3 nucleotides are TGTGCCTGGAGTCAGAGGGCGCCCCGCTCCTACGAGCAGTACTTC. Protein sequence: CAWSQRAPRSYEQYF.

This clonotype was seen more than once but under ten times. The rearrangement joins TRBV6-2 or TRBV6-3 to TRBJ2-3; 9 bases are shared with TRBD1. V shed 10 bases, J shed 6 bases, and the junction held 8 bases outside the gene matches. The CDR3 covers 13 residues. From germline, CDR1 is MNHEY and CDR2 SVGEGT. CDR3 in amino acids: CATRRDRADTQYF. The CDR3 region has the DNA TGTGCCACCAGAAGGGACAGGGCGGATACGCAGTATTTT.

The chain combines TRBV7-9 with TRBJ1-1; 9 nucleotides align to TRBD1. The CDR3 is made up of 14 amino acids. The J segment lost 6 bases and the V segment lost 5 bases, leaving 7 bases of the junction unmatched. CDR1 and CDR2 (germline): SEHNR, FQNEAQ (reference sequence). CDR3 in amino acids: CASSQTGGRSEAFF. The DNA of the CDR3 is TGTGCCAGCAGCCAAACAGGGGGCCGATCTGAAGCTTTCTTT.

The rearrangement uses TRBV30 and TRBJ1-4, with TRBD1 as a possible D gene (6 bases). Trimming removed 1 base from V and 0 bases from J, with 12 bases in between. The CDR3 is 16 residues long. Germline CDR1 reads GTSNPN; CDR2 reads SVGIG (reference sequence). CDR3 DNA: TGTGCCTGGAGTGGGGGCGGACAGTCAACTAATGAAAAACTGTTTTTT. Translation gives CAWSGGGQSTNEKLFF.

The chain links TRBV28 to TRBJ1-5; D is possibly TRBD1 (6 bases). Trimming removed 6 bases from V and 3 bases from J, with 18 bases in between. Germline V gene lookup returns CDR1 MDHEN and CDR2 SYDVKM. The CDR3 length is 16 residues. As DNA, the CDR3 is TGTGCCAGCAGCCCAACCGACAGGCCCAACAATCAGCCCCAGCATTTT. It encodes CASSPTDRPNNQPQHF. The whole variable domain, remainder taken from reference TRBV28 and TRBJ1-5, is DVKVTQSSRYLVKRTGEKVFLECVQDMDHENMFWYRQDPGLGLRLIYFSYDVKMKEKGDIPEGYSVSREKKERFSLILESASTNQTSMYLCASSPTDRPNNQPQHFGDGTRLSIL.

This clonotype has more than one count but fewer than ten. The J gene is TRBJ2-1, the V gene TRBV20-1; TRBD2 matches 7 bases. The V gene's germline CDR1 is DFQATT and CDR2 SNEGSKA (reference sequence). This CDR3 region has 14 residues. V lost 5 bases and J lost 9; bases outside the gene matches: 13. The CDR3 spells CSAGEGPGGSEQFF. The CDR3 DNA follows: TGCAGTGCTGGGGAGGGCCCTGGGGGGAGTGAGCAGTTCTTC.

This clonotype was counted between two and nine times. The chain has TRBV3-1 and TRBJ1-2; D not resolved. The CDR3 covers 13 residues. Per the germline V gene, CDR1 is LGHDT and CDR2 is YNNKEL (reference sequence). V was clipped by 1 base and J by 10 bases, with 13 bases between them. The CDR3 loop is CASSQVVGDDYTF. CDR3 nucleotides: TGTGCCAGCAGCCAAGTGGTAGGAGACGACTACACCTTC.